One and the same sample provided the 20 T cell receptor beta chains below, sequenced in a study of T-cell reconstitution after alpha-beta-depleted transplantation in children. Researchers prepared the TCRbeta library using unique molecular identifiers, the study reports. TCRdb itself ran the PCR reads through MiXCR, one entry per CDR3 protein. The profile covers about 200,000 distinct CDR3 sequences, with approximately 6.8% appearing a single time and just over 4.5% taken by the ten largest. The material was PBMCs, obtained before TCRalphabeta/CD19-depleted stem cell transplant. These TCRs come from a girl under three years old with combined immunodeficiency, due to receive a stem cell transplant.

The sample holds many counts of this clonotype. This chain links TRBV7-8 with TRBJ1-4; no definite D call. V lost 4 bases and J lost 2, with 8 bases in between. CDR3 size: 14 residues. The germline V gene has CDR1 SGHVS and CDR2 FQNEAQ. For the CDR3, the DNA is TGTGCCAGCAGCTACAGCAGGACTAATGAAAAACTGTTTTTT. Protein: CASSYSRTNEKLFF.

This clonotype was seen ten or more times. The chain carries TRBV4-2 and TRBJ2-7, with a possible D match to TRBD2 (6 bases). Germline V gives CDR1 LGHNA, CDR2 YNFKEQ. Trimming removed 4 bases from V and 2 bases from J, with 18 bases in between. This CDR3 has 16 residues. CDR3 in amino acids: CASSPPRGPFTYEQYF. As DNA, the CDR3 is TGTGCCAGCAGCCCCCCGCGGGGACCATTTACCTACGAGCAGTACTTC.

This clonotype has ten or more counts. The gene calls are TRBV28 and TRBJ2-5, with D perhaps matching TRBD2 (5 bases). V lost 4 bases to trimming and J lost 1 base, with 19 bases between them. Per the germline V gene, CDR1 is MDHEN and CDR2 is SYDVKM. The CDR3 loop spans 17 amino acids. DNA of the CDR3: TGTGCCAGCAGTTCCCCCTCGGGGAGCTCCCTCCAAGAGACCCAGTACTTC. It translates to CASSSPSGSSLQETQYF.

This clonotype occurred many times. The chain combines TRBV29-1 with TRBJ1-1, with 8 bases aligning to TRBD1. Germline trimming cut 6 bases from V and 4 bases from J; bases unmatched to any gene: 4. CDR1 SQVTM and CDR2 ANQGSEA come from the germline V gene. This CDR3 region has 12 residues. CDR3 DNA sequence: TGCAGCGTCGTGACAGGGGCCACTGAAGCTTTCTTT. The encoded protein is CSVVTGATEAFF.

V and J are TRBV7-2 and TRBJ2-5, with D perhaps being TRBD1 or TRBD2 (6 bases each). This CDR3 has 12 residues. The V end lost 2 bases, the J end lost 10 bases, and 11 bases lay between the germline ends. CDR1 SGHTA and CDR2 FQGNSA come from the germline V gene. This CDR3 reads CASSLRRDIQYF. CDR3 sequence (DNA): TGTGCCAGCAGCTTAAGGCGGGACATCCAGTACTTC. The full variable domain, rest sourced from reference TRBV7-2 and TRBJ2-5, is GAGVSQSPSNKVTEKGKDVELRCDPISGHTALYWYRQSLGQGLEFLIYFQGNSAPDKSGLPSDRFSAERTGGSVSTLTIQRTQQEDSAVYLCASSLRRDIQYFGPGTRLLVL.

The chain couples TRBV7-9 to TRBJ2-1; 13 nucleotides agree with TRBD2. Germline V gene data show CDR1 as SEHNR and CDR2 as FQNEAQ (reference sequence). V lost 5 bases to trimming and J lost 3 bases; unmatched junction nucleotides: 4. CDR3 size: 16 residues. Here the CDR3 reads CASSPLAGGIYNEQFF. Written as DNA, the CDR3 is TGTGCCAGCAGCCCACTAGCGGGGGGGATCTACAATGAGCAGTTCTTC.

This clonotype has a count of ten or more. This rearrangement joins TRBV5-4 to TRBJ2-3, with D perhaps matching TRBD2 (7 bases). The length of the CDR3 is 16 residues. V was pared by 4 bases and J by 4 bases, with 19 bases between. The germline V gene has CDR1 SGHNT and CDR2 YYREEE (reference sequence). The CDR3 sequence: CASSREEGGIPDTQYF. In DNA, the CDR3 is TGTGCCAGCAGCCGCGAGGAGGGGGGGATCCCAGATACGCAGTATTTT.

In its sample, this clonotype was seen many times. The J gene is TRBJ2-1, the V gene TRBV4-1, with 12 bases aligning to TRBD1. The ends lost 3 bases at V and 8 bases at J; junction bases unmatched: 8. The CDR3 is made up of 16 amino acids. The germline CDR1 and CDR2 sequences are MGHRA and YSYEKL. CDR3 DNA: TGCGCCAGCAGCCATACTCCGGGACAGGGGGCCGATGAGCAGTTCTTC. Translated: CASSHTPGQGADEQFF.

This clonotype was recorded at least ten times. The chain combines TRBV29-1 with TRBJ2-5; TRBD1 is a possible D gene (5 bases). Between the trimmed V and J ends, which lost 6 bases and 2 bases, there was a span of 16 bases. This CDR3 has 14 residues. Germline CDR1 reads SQVTM; CDR2 reads ANQGSEA. CDR3 loop: CSVRKPGIQETQYF. The CDR3 DNA follows: TGCAGCGTCCGAAAACCAGGGATTCAAGAGACCCAGTACTTC.

This clonotype was found many times. The rearrangement uses TRBV12-3 or TRBV12-4 and TRBJ2-1; TRBD2 matches at 11 bases. This CDR3 contains 18 residues. The V gene end was trimmed by 7 bases and the J gene end by 5 bases; junction bases not matched to a gene: 16. This chain's CDR3 is CASTSGIRLAGIHNEQFF. The CDR3 bases are TGTGCCAGCACAAGTGGGATAAGACTAGCGGGAATCCACAATGAGCAGTTCTTC.

This clonotype showed up many times. The rearrangement joins TRBV7-9 to TRBJ1-1; D perhaps matches TRBD1 (6 bases). Trimming removed 3 bases from V and 5 bases from J, with 13 bases in between. This CDR3 has 14 residues. Per germline, CDR1 SEHNR and CDR2 FQNEAQ (reference sequence). The DNA for the CDR3 is TGTGCCAGCAGCTTTGGGGGCGGGAGGACTGAAGCTTTCTTT. Residues: CASSFGGGRTEAFF.

By share, this clonotype ranks as medium-sized. CDR3 coding DNA: TGCGCCAGCAGCTTGGTAGGAGCGGGAAGGGAGGAGACCCAGTACTTC. Amino acid sequence: CASSLVGAGREETQYF. The V and J genes are TRBV5-1 and TRBJ2-5; 7 bases are shared with TRBD2. J was trimmed by 5 bases and V by 0 bases; bases with no gene match: 10. This CDR3 spans 16 amino acids. Per germline, CDR1 SGHRS and CDR2 YFSETQ.

This clonotype was seen ten or more times. CDR3 loop: CSVPYRNTEAFF. In DNA, the CDR3 is TGCAGCGTCCCTTACAGGAACACTGAAGCTTTCTTT. The V call is TRBV29-1, the J call TRBJ1-1; D unresolved. CDR1 is SQVTM and CDR2 is ANQGSEA in the germline V gene. The CDR3 is 12 amino acids. V lost 6 bases and J 1 base, leaving 9 bases between the germline ends.

This clonotype was observed at least ten times. V usage is TRBV7-6 and J usage is TRBJ2-7, with D possibly being TRBD1 (6 bases). V was trimmed by 4 bases and J by 13 bases, leaving 17 bases between them. Germline values: CDR1 SGHVS, CDR2 FNYEAQ. The CDR3 is 12 residues long. The CDR3 loop reads CASSSTQGGSYF. CDR3 in DNA: TGTGCCAGCAGCTCAACACAGGGTGGAAGTTACTTC.

This clonotype was seen many times. V usage is TRBV4-1 and J usage is TRBJ1-2; D remains ambiguous. CDR3 length equals 14 residues. The V gene lost 1 base and the J gene lost 4 bases, with 10 bases spanning the gap. In germline, CDR1 is MGHRA, CDR2 YSYEKL. CDR3 sequence: CASSQVGDLYGYTF. The CDR3 DNA reads as TGCGCCAGCAGCCAAGTTGGAGACCTCTATGGCTACACCTTC.

This clonotype was seen repeatedly, ten times or more. The J gene is TRBJ2-6, the V gene TRBV7-9; the D gene is possibly TRBD1 (5 bases). The germline V gene has CDR1 SEHNR and CDR2 FQNEAQ (reference sequence). The CDR3 extends over 17 amino acids. The V and J ends lost 2 bases and 3 bases respectively, with 14 bases between them. The CDR3 sequence: CASSLPGWPVGANVLTF. As DNA, the CDR3 is TGTGCCAGCAGCTTACCAGGGTGGCCTGTTGGGGCCAACGTCCTGACTTTC.

This rearrangement joins TRBV4-3 to TRBJ1-1; D not resolved. The V end was cut by 0 bases, the J end by 7 bases, with 6 bases between. CDR1 is LGHNA and CDR2 is YSLEER in the germline V gene. This CDR3 is built from 12 residues. CDR3 sequence reads: CASSQEGVEAFF. Here the CDR3 DNA reads TGCGCCAGCAGCCAAGAGGGAGTTGAAGCTTTCTTT.

This clonotype has at least ten counts. The chain links TRBV7-8 to TRBJ2-7; D is possibly TRBD2 (6 bases). Germline V lookup: CDR1 SGHVS, CDR2 FQNEAQ. Trimming pared 0 bases from V and 2 bases from J, leaving 17 bases between. There are 17 residues in the CDR3. The CDR3 spells CASSLAPGVSSPYEQYF. The CDR3 DNA is TGTGCCAGCAGCTTAGCCCCGGGAGTTTCTAGTCCCTACGAGCAGTACTTC.

This clonotype was counted ten times or more. The chain combines TRBV4-1 with TRBJ1-5; 7 bases match TRBD1. V shed 3 bases and J 3 bases; nucleotides not matched to a gene: 5. This CDR3 region has 15 residues. CDR1 and CDR2 (germline): MGHRA, YSYEKL. The CDR3 protein is CASSQATGSNQPQHF. CDR3 coding DNA: TGCGCCAGCAGCCAGGCGACAGGGTCCAATCAGCCCCAGCATTTT.

This clonotype was counted many times. In DNA form, the CDR3 reads TGTGCCAGCAGTTACTTTGCCAGCTCGACCTACGAGCAGTACTTC. Translation: CASSYFASSTYEQYF. The V and J genes are TRBV6-2 or TRBV6-3 and TRBJ2-7; D is unresolved. Germline V lookup: CDR1 MNHEY, CDR2 SVGEGT. Trimming shortened V by 1 base and J by 2 bases, and 12 bases separated the two germline ends. The CDR3 runs to 15 residues.